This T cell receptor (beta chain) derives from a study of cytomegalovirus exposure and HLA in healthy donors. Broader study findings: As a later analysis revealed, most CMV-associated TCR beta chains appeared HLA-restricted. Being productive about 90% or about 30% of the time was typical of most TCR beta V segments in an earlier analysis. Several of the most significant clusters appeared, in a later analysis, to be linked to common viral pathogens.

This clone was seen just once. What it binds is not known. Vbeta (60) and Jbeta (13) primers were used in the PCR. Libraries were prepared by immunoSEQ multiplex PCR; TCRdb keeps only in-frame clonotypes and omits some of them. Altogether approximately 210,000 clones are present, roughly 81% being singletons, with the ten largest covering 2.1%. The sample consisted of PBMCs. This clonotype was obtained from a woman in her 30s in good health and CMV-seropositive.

CDR3 sequence reads: CASSPLRAHSTDTQYF. The CDR3 DNA reads as TGTGCCAGCAGCCCCCTGAGAGCGCACAGCACAGATACGCAGTATTTT. This sequence joins TRBV14 and TRBJ2-3; D is uncertain. The CDR3 has 16 residues. Per the germline V gene, CDR1 is SGHDN and CDR2 is FVKESK. V shed 4 bases and J shed 0 bases, with 14 bases lying between them.